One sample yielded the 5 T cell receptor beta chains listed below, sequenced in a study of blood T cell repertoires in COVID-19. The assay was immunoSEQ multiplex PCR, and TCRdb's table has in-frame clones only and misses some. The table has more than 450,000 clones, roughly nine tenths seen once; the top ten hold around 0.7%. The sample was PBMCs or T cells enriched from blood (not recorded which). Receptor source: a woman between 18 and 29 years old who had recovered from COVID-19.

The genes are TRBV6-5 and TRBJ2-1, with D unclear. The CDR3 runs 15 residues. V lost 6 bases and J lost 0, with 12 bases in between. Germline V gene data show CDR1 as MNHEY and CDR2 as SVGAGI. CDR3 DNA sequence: TGTGCCAGCAGCCTTGACACGAGCTCCTACAATGAGCAGTTCTTC. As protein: CASSLDTSSYNEQFF.

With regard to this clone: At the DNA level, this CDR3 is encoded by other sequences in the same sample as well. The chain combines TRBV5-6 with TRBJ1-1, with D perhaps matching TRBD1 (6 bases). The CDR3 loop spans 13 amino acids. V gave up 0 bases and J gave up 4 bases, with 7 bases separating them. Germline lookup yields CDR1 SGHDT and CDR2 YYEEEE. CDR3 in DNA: TGTGCCAGCAGCTTGGGAGGGGGCACTGAAGCTTTCTTT. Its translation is CASSLGGGTEAFF.

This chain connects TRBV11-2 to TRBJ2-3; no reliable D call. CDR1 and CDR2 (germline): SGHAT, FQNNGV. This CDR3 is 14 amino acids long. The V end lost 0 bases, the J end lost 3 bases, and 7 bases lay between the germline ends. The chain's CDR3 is CASSLDVITDTQYF. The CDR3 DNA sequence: TGTGCCAGCAGCTTAGACGTTATTACAGATACGCAGTATTTT.

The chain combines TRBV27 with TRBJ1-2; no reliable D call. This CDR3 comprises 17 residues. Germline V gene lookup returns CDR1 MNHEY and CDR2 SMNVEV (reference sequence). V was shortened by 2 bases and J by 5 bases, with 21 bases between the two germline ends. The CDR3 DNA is TGTGCCAGCAGTTTACAATTCACGCGCCGCGGCTTATATGGCTACACCTTC. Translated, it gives CASSLQFTRRGLYGYTF.

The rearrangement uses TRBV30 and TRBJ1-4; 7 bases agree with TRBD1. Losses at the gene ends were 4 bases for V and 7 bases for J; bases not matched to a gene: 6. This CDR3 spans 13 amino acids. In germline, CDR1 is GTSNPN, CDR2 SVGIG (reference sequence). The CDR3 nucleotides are TGTGCCTGGACCTACAGGGGCGCTGAAAAACTGTTTTTT. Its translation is CAWTYRGAEKLFF. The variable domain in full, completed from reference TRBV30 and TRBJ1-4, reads SQTIHQWPATLVQPVGSPLSLECTVEGTSNPNLYWYRQAAGRGLQLLFYSVGIGQISSEVPQNLSASRPQDRQFILSSKKLLLSDSGFYLCAWTYRGAEKLFFGSGTQLSVL.